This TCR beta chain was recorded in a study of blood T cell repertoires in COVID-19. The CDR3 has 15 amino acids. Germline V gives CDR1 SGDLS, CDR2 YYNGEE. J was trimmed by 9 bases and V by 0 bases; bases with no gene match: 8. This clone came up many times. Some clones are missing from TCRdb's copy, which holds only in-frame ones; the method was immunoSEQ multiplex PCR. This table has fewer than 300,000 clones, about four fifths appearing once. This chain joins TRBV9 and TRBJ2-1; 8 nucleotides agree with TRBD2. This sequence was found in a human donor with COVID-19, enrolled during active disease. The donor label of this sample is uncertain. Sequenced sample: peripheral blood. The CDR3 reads CASSVAGRASGEQFF. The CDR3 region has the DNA TGTGCCAGCAGCGTAGCCGGGAGGGCCTCGGGTGAGCAGTTCTTC.